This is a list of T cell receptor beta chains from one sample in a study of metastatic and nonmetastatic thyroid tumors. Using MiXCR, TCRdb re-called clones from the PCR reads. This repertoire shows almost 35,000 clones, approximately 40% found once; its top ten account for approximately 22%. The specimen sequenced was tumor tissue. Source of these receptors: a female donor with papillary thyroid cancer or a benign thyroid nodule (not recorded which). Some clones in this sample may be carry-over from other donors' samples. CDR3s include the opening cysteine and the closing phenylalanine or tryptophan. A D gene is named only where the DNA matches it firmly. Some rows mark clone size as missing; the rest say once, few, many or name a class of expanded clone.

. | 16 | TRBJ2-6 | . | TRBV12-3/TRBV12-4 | TGTGCCACCCTCTTCACACCGGGATCTGGGGCCAACGTCCTGACTTTC | CATLFTPGSGANVLTF
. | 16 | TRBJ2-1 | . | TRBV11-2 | TGTGCCAGCAGCTTAGATTGGCAGGGAATATCGAATGAGCAGTTCTTC | CASSLDWQGISNEQFF
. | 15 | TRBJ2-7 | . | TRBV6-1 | TGTGCCAGCAGCCAAGCTTCAGGGGTCACTTCGGTGCAGTACTTC | CASSQASGVTSVQYF
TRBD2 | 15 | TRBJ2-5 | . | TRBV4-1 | TGCGCCAGCAGTCGGCGGGAGGGCCGTCAAGAGACCCAGTACTTC | CASSRREGRQETQYF
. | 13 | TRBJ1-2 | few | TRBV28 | TGTGCCAGCAGCACACCGGGGAACTATGGCTACACCTTC | CASSTPGNYGYTF
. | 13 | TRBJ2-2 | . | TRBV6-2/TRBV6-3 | TGTGCCAGCAGTTACGGGCTTTCCGGTGAGCTGTTTTTT | CASSYGLSGELFF
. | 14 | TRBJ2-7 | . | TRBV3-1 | TGTGCCAGCAGCCACGGAGACAACCCCTACGAGCAGTACTTC | CASSHGDNPYEQYF
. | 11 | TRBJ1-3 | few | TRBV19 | TGTGCCAGTCTGGTGGGAAACACCATATATTTT | CASLVGNTIYF
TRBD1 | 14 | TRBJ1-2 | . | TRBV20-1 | TGCAGTGCTAGAGACCTGCCCGACAGGGATGGCTACACCTTC | CSARDLPDRDGYTF
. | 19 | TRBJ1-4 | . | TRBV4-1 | TGCGCCAGCAGCCAAGATGCGGCTTCGTCGATAGGGTATAGTGAAAAACTGTTTTTT | CASSQDAASSIGYSEKLFF
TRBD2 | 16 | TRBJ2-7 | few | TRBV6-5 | TGTGCCAGCAGTTACTCTCGTACAAGCGGGAGCAACGAGCAGTACTTC | CASSYSRTSGSNEQYF
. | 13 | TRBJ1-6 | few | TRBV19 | TGTGCCAGTAATTCGGGTTTCAATTCACCCCTCCACTTT | CASNSGFNSPLHF
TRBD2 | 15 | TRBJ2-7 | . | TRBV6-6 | TGTGCCAGCAGTTCACTAGCGGGAGGACTCTACGAGCAGTACTTC | CASSSLAGGLYEQYF
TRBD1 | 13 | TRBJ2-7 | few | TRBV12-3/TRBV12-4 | TGTGCCAGCTCGGGGACAGGGGGCTACGAGCAGTACTTC | CASSGTGGYEQYF
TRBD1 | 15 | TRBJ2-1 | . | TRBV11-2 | TGTGCCAGCAGCTTCACAGGGGGCGCCCGCAATGAGCAGTTCTTC | CASSFTGGARNEQFF
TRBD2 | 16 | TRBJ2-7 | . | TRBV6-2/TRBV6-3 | TGTGCCAGCAGTTTCACGATCGGACTAGCCCTGGTCGAGCAGTACTTC | CASSFTIGLALVEQYF
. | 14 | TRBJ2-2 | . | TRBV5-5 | TGTGCCAGCAGCCCGGGACAGAACACCGGGGAGCTGTTTTTT | CASSPGQNTGELFF
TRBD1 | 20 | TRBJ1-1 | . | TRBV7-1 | TGTGCCAGCAGCTACCAAGCGCTGACAGGGATCGTGTCGAGGGACACTGAAGCTTTCTTT | CASSYQALTGIVSRDTEAFF
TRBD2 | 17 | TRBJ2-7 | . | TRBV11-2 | TGTGCCAGCAGCTTACTTCTAGCGGGCTACACCTCCTACGAGCAGTACTTC | CASSLLLAGYTSYEQYF
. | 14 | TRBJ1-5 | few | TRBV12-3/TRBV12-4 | TGTGCCAGCAGTTTCTACTGGGGAAATCAGCCCCAGCATTTT | CASSFYWGNQPQHF
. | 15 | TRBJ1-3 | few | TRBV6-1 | TGTGCCAGCAGAGAAGGGTCAAGGTCTGGAAACACCATATATTTT | CASREGSRSGNTIYF
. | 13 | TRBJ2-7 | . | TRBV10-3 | TGTGCCACCAAACAGCCTTACAGCTACGAGCAGTACTTC | CATKQPYSYEQYF
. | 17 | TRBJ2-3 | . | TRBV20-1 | TGCAGTGCTAGAGGCTTGGGACTTCCCAGAAGCACAGATACGCAGTATTTT | CSARGLGLPRSTDTQYF
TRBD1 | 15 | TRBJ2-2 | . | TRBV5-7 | TGTGCCAGCAGCCCCGGGACAGGGGACACCGGGGAGCTGTTTTTT | CASSPGTGDTGELFF
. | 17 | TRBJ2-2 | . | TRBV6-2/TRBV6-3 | TGTGCCAGCAGTTACTCGGAAGGGGGAATTGACACCGGGGAGCTGTTTTTT | CASSYSEGGIDTGELFF
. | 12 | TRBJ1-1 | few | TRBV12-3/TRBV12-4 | TGTGCCAGCAGTTTGGAGAGTATTGAAGCTTTCTTT | CASSLESIEAFF
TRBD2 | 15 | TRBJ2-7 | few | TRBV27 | TGTGCCAGCAGTTTACTTAGCGGGACTCTAATAGAGCAGTACTTC | CASSLLSGTLIEQYF
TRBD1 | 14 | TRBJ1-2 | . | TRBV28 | TGTGCCAGCATGGCCCCAGGGGGAGGCTATGGCTACACCTTC | CASMAPGGGYGYTF
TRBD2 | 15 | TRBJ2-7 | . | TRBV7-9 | TGTGCCAGCAGCTCCCAGCGGGGAGACTCCTACGAGCAGTACTTC | CASSSQRGDSYEQYF
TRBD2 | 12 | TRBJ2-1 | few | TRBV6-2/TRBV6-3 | TGTGCCAGTAGCGGGTCCTGGGATGAGCAGTTCTTC | CASSGSWDEQFF
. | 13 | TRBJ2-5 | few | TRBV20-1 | TGCAGTGCGCACGGGACTTACCAAGAGACCCAGTACTTC | CSAHGTYQETQYF
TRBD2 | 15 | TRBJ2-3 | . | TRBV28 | TGTGCCAGCAGTTTTGGTAGCGGGGTCACAGATACGCAGTATTTT | CASSFGSGVTDTQYF
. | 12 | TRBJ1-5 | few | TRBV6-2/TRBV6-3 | TGTGCCAGCAGTTACTCAGCTGAGCCCCAGCATTTT | CASSYSAEPQHF
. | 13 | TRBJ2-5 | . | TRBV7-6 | TGTGCCAGCAGCTTAGACAGGGTAAAGACCCAGTACTTC | CASSLDRVKTQYF
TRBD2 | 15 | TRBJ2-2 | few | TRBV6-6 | TGTGCCAGCAGTTACTCGAAGCGGGGCACCGGGGAGCTGTTTTTT | CASSYSKRGTGELFF
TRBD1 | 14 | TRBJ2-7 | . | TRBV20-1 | TGCAGTGCTAAGGACAGGGCGGGGTGGTACGAGCAGTACTTC | CSAKDRAGWYEQYF
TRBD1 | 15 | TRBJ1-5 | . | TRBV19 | TGTGCCAGTAGTATGGGACAGGTGGGAAATCAGCCCCAGCATTTT | CASSMGQVGNQPQHF
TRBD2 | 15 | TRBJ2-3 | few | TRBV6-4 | TGTGCCAGCAGTGGGACTAGCGGGAGGGCCGATACGCAGTATTTT | CASSGTSGRADTQYF
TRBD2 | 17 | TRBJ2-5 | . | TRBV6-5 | TGTGCCAGCAGTTCAAGACTAGCGGGAAGCTACCAAGAGACCCAGTACTTC | CASSSRLAGSYQETQYF
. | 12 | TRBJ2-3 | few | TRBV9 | TGTGCCAGCAGCCAGGCTGGAGATACGCAGTATTTT | CASSQAGDTQYF
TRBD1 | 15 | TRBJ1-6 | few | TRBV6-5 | TGTGCCAGCAGTTACGGAGACAGGGTATATTCACCCCTCCACTTT | CASSYGDRVYSPLHF
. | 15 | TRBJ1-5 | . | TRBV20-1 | TGCAGTGCTAGGGAGGGACCGTGGAGCAATCAGCCCCAGCATTTT | CSAREGPWSNQPQHF
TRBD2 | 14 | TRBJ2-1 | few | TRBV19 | TGTGCCAGTAGTAGGACTAGCGAGGAAAATGAGCAGTTCTTC | CASSRTSEENEQFF
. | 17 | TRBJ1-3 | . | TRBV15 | TGTGCCACCAGCAGAGCCTTCGGGACAATACCTGGAAACACCATATATTTT | CATSRAFGTIPGNTIYF
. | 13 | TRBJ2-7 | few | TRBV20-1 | TGCAGTGTTAAAGAGGGGATGTACTACGAGCAGTACTTC | CSVKEGMYYEQYF
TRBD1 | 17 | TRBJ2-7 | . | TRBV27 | TGTGCCAGCAGTTTATCGCACTCCGGGACAGGGATTTACGAGCAGTACTTC | CASSLSHSGTGIYEQYF
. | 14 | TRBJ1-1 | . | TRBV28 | TGTGCCAGCGGCCGCCAGGCAGGGGACACTCAAGCTTTCTTT | CASGRQAGDTQAFF
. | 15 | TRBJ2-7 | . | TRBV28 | TGTGCCAGCAGTTTAGCCCCCGGGCTTCCCTACGAGCAGTACTTC | CASSLAPGLPYEQYF
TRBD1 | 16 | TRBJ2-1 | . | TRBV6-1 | TGTGCCAGCAGTGAGCATCCCGGGACAGGGGACAATGAGCAGTTCTTC | CASSEHPGTGDNEQFF
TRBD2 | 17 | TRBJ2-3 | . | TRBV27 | TGTGCCAGCAGGCCGGGACTAGCTGTCTTCTACACAGATACGCAGTATTTT | CASRPGLAVFYTDTQYF
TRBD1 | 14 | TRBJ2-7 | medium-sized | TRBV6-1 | TGTGCCAGCTCAAGGGACAGGAATACCTACGAGCAGTACTTC | CASSRDRNTYEQYF
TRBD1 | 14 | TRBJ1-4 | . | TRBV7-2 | TGTGCCAGCAGCTTAACAGGGGGATTCGAAAAACTGTTTTTT | CASSLTGGFEKLFF